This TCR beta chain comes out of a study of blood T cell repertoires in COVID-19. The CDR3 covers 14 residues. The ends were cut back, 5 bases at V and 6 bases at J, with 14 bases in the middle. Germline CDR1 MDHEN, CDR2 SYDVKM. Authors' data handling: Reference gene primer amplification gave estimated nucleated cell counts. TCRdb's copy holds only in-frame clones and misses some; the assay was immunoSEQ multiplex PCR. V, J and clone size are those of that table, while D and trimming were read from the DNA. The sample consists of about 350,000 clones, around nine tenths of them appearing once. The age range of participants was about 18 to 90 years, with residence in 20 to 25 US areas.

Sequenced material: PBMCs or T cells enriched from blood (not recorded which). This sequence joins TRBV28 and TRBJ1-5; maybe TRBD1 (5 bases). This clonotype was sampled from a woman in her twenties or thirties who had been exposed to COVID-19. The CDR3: CASSPGLGFQPQHF. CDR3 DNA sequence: TGTGCCAGCAGTCCAGGGCTGGGATTTCAGCCCCAGCATTTT.